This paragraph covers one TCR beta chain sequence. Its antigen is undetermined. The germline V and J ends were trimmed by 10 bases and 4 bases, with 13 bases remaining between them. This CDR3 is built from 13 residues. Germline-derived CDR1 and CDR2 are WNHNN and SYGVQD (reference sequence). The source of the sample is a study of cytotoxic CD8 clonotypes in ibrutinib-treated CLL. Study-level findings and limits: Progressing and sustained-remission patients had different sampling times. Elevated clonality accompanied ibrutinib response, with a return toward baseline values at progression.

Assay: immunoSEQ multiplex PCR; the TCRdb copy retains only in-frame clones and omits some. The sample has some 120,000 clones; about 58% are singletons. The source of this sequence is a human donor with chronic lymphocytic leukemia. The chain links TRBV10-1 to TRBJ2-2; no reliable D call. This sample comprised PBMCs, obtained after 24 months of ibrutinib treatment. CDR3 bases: TGCGCCACCTCCGCCGGCGGCACCGGGGAGCTGTTTTTT. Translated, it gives CATSAGGTGELFF.